This T cell receptor beta chain was sequenced for a study of CD8+CD57+ T cells in acquired aplastic anemia. On this clonotype: The antigen is undetermined.

CDR1 is SQVTM, CDR2 ANQGSEA, per germline. The CDR3 sequence is 12 residues long. The V end lost 4 bases, the J end lost 3 bases, and 10 bases lay between the germline ends. The study, taken as a whole, reports: Researchers report that fewer than 30 CD8+ CDR3 sequences appeared in both patients and controls.

Whoever was chosen for sequencing had shown CD8+CD57+ cell expansion by flow cytometry. TCR beta VDJ and CDR3 were profiled, and genomic DNA was the template. TCRdb reprocessed the reads with MiXCR, giving one entry per CDR3 protein. The sample has a few hundred thousand distinct CDR3 sequences; approximately 60% are singletons. The specimen was sorted CD4+, CD8+, or CD8+CD57+ T cells (not recorded which) from PBMCs. The sequence was collected from a human donor with aplastic anemia. The chain uses TRBV29-1 and TRBJ2-7; D not certain. The CDR3 DNA is TGCAGCGTTGTTAAACAAAACTACGAGCAGTACTTC. The encoded protein is CSVVKQNYEQYF.